The 21 T cell receptor beta chains given below trace back to one sample, sequenced in a study of blood T cell repertoires in COVID-19. Here immunoSEQ multiplex PCR was the method, and the copy in TCRdb shows in-frame clones only, minus some. This sample carries around 200,000 clones, about 87% of them seen once, and the ten largest clones take approximately 6.2%. Sequencing was done on a sample of peripheral blood. All receptors derive from a man in his sixties who had recovered from COVID-19.

V is TRBV12-3 or TRBV12-4 and J is TRBJ1-2, with unresolved D. V shed 2 bases and J shed 3 bases, with 7 bases lying between them. This CDR3 is built from 13 residues. CDR3 sequence: CASSLYFYYGYTF. The CDR3 DNA is TGTGCCAGCAGTTTATATTTCTACTATGGCTACACCTTC.

This sequence joins TRBV12-3 or TRBV12-4 and TRBJ1-1, with no clear D. The CDR3 length is 13 residues. The ends were cut back, 5 bases at V and 5 bases at J, with 12 bases in the middle. The CDR3 is CASSLLLGTEAFF. For the CDR3, the DNA is TGTGCCAGCAGTCTCCTTCTCGGGACTGAAGCTTTCTTT.

The chain carries TRBV28 and TRBJ1-3; D is perhaps TRBD1 (5 bases). Germline-derived CDR1 and CDR2 are MDHEN and SYDVKM. The V gene lost 5 bases and the J gene lost 2 bases, with 22 bases spanning the gap. The CDR3 contains 18 residues. CDR3 protein: CASSPLGLQTSAGNTIYF. CDR3 nucleotides: TGTGCCAGCAGTCCTCTGGGACTTCAAACCTCGGCTGGAAACACCATATATTTT. The full variable domain, its missing parts supplied by reference TRBV28 and TRBJ1-3, is DVKVTQSSRYLVKRTGEKVFLECVQDMDHENMFWYRQDPGLGLRLIYFSYDVKMKEKGDIPEGYSVSREKKERFSLILESASTNQTSMYLCASSPLGLQTSAGNTIYFGEGSWLTVV.

The rearrangement uses TRBV5-1 and TRBJ1-4; no definite D call. Germline assignment: CDR1 SGHRS and CDR2 YFSETQ. CDR3 length: 15 amino acids. V dropped 2 bases and J dropped 5 bases, with 13 bases sitting between them. CDR3 nucleotides: TGCGCCAGCAGCTTTTCAGGAAGTCCAAATGAAAAACTGTTTTTT. It encodes CASSFSGSPNEKLFF.

The genes are TRBV18 and TRBJ2-1; no reliable D call. V was trimmed by 3 bases and J by 0 bases, leaving 9 bases between them. Looked up from germline, CDR1 is KGHSH and CDR2 is LQKENI. The CDR3 sequence is 15 residues long. CDR3 coding DNA: TGTGCCAGCTCACCCATGTTGAGCTCCTACAATGAGCAGTTCTTC. It encodes CASSPMLSSYNEQFF. Based on the CDR3 plus reference TRBV18 and TRBJ2-1, the full variable domain is NAGVMQNPRHLVRRRGQEARLRCSPMKGHSHVYWYRQLPEEGLKFMVYLQKENIIDESGMPKERFSAEFPKEGPSILRIQQVVRGDSAAYFCASSPMLSSYNEQFFGPGTRLTVL.

V gene TRBV28 combines with J gene TRBJ1-6; D not certain. Trimming shortened V by 2 bases and J by 6 bases, and 8 bases separated the two germline ends. The germline CDR1 and CDR2 sequences are MDHEN and SYDVKM. The length of the CDR3 is 14 residues. As DNA, the CDR3 is TGTGCCAGCAGTTTAACAGAAGGTAATTCACCCCTCCACTTT. As protein: CASSLTEGNSPLHF.

This clone was observed a handful of times. This chain uses TRBV18 with TRBJ2-1, with 8 bases that match TRBD2. Germline assignment: CDR1 KGHSH and CDR2 LQKENI. Unmatched junction bases numbered 4, after V lost 3 bases and J lost 9 bases. The CDR3 loop spans 13 amino acids. CDR3 sequence (DNA): TGTGCCAGCTCACCGCCGGGAGGGCGTGAGCAGTTCTTC. It translates to CASSPPGGREQFF.

This clone was seen just once. This rearrangement joins TRBV7-2 to TRBJ2-5; 9 nucleotides align to TRBD2. This CDR3 is 14 amino acids long. Germline lookup yields CDR1 SGHTA and CDR2 FQGNSA. J lost 3 bases, V lost 3 bases, and 2 bases had no gene match. Written as DNA, the CDR3 is TGTGCCAGCAGCTTCTCTAGCGGGAAAGAGACCCAGTACTTC. Translation gives CASSFSSGKETQYF.

V is TRBV10-3 and J is TRBJ1-2; D is perhaps TRBD1 (5 bases). V lost 6 bases and J 1 base, leaving 12 bases between the germline ends. The CDR3 runs to 14 residues. The germline V gene encodes CDR1 ENHRY and CDR2 SYGVKD. CDR3 protein: CAISRDGGNYGYTF. The CDR3 region has the DNA TGTGCCATCAGCCGGGACGGGGGTAACTATGGCTACACCTTC.

J is TRBJ2-5 and V is TRBV9, with a possible D match to TRBD2 (6 bases). Germline V lookup: CDR1 SGDLS, CDR2 YYNGEE. The V end lost 3 bases, the J end lost 1 base, and 19 bases lay between the germline ends. The CDR3 loop spans 17 amino acids. CDR3 in DNA: TGTGCCAGCAGCGCCGGCGTCACCGGGGGTCTCCAAGAGACCCAGTACTTC. Its protein product is CASSAGVTGGLQETQYF.

This chain links TRBV2 with TRBJ2-5; a possible D gene is TRBD2 (7 bases). CDR3 size: 18 residues. Trimming removed 5 bases at V and 4 bases at J, with 26 bases between. CDR1 and CDR2 (germline): SNHLY, FYNNEI. This CDR3 reads CASSQVVVGGGGRETQYF. For the CDR3, the DNA is TGTGCCAGCAGTCAGGTGGTGGTGGGCGGGGGCGGTCGAGAGACCCAGTACTTC.

The V gene is TRBV28, the J gene TRBJ2-2; no clear D. Germline CDR1 reads MDHEN; CDR2 reads SYDVKM. V lost 5 bases to trimming and J lost 4 bases, with 17 bases between them. The CDR3 covers 16 residues. The CDR3 reads CASSPHTTITTGELFF. DNA for the CDR3: TGTGCCAGCAGTCCTCATACTACTATTACCACCGGGGAGCTGTTTTTT.

The V gene is TRBV9, the J gene TRBJ1-2; unclear D gene. The germline V gene has CDR1 SGDLS and CDR2 YYNGEE. V was pared by 3 bases and J by 8 bases, with 14 bases between. The CDR3 runs to 13 residues. The CDR3 DNA reads TGTGCCAGCAGCGATGTCCGGAGTTTCGGCTACACCTTC. This gives the protein CASSDVRSFGYTF.

V and J are TRBV7-8 and TRBJ2-1; TRBD2 matches at 9 bases. Germline CDR1 reads SGHVS; CDR2 reads FQNEAQ. Trimming took 4 bases from V and 5 from J; bases not matched to a gene: 9. The CDR3 spans 16 residues. CDR3 protein: CASSSMVAGGNNEQFF. DNA for the CDR3: TGTGCCAGCAGCTCGATGGTGGCGGGGGGGAACAATGAGCAGTTCTTC.

The chain is built from TRBV18 and TRBJ2-2; possible D gene TRBD2, 5 bases. V was clipped by 6 bases and J by 6 bases, with 11 bases between them. From germline, CDR1 is KGHSH and CDR2 LQKENI. The CDR3 covers 13 residues. The CDR3 protein is CASSGVEAGELFF. DNA for the CDR3: TGTGCCAGCTCGGGCGTGGAGGCCGGGGAGCTGTTTTTT.

The V gene is TRBV5-6, the J gene TRBJ1-1, with D maybe TRBD1 (5 bases). Trimming removed 4 bases at V and 4 bases at J, with 17 bases between. The CDR3 runs to 15 residues. CDR1 SGHDT and CDR2 YYEEEE come from the germline V gene. The CDR3 loop is CASSTGWGAGTEAFF. As DNA, the CDR3 is TGTGCCAGCAGCACCGGATGGGGCGCAGGCACTGAAGCTTTCTTT.

The rearrangement joins TRBV9 to TRBJ2-5; D is uncertain. The CDR3 spans 14 residues. Germline CDR1 SGDLS, CDR2 YYNGEE. Deletions cut 0 bases from V and 5 bases from J, with 11 bases between. The CDR3 region has the DNA TGTGCCAGCAGCGTAGGACCCGAGGCGGAGACCCAGTACTTC. This codes for CASSVGPEAETQYF.

This clone was observed a few times. This chain joins TRBV30 and TRBJ2-1; D ambiguous. Germline V gene sequence: CDR1 GTSNPN, CDR2 SVGIG (reference sequence). V was trimmed by 5 bases and J by 5 bases, leaving 10 bases between them. The CDR3 spans 12 residues. The CDR3 reads CAWGPADNEQFF. As DNA, the CDR3 is TGTGCCTGGGGACCCGCGGACAATGAGCAGTTCTTC.

The chain employs TRBV24-1 and TRBJ2-1; 9 bases map to TRBD1. Germline V gene lookup returns CDR1 KGHDR and CDR2 SFDVKD. The J segment lost 2 bases and the V segment lost 2 bases, leaving 6 bases of the junction unmatched. CDR3 length: 17 amino acids. The CDR3 here is CATSDSTGTGTYNEQFF. The CDR3 DNA sequence: TGTGCCACCAGTGATTCCACCGGGACAGGGACCTACAATGAGCAGTTCTTC.

The chain recombines TRBV7-2 with TRBJ2-5; 9 positions agree with TRBD2. The CDR3 is made up of 17 amino acids. Looked up from germline, CDR1 is SGHTA and CDR2 is FQGNSA. The J segment lost 5 bases and the V segment lost 5 bases, leaving 15 bases of the junction unmatched. CDR3 sequence: CASSIGPSGAAGETQYF. In nucleotides, the CDR3 is TGTGCCAGCAGCATTGGCCCTAGCGGGGCGGCAGGGGAGACCCAGTACTTC.

This clone was observed once. The V gene is TRBV19, the J gene TRBJ1-5; 7 bases are shared with TRBD1. The J segment lost 4 bases and the V segment lost 7 bases, leaving 7 bases of the junction unmatched. The CDR3 spans 14 residues. Germline V lookup: CDR1 LNHDA, CDR2 SQIVND (reference sequence). The CDR3 nucleotides read TGTGCCAGTACCGGGAGGGGGCCGAATCAGCCCCAGCATTTT. This encodes CASTGRGPNQPQHF.